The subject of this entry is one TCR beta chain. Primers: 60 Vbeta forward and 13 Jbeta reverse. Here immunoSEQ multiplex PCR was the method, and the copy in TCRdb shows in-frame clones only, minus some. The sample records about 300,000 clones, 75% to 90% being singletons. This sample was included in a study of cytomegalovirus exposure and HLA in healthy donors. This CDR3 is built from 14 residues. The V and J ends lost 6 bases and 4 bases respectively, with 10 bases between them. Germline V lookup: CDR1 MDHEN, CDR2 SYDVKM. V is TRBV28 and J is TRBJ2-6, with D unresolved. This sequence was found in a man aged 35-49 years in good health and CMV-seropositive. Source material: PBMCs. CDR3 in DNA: TGTGCCAGCAGCTACGGAGCCGGGGCCAACGTCCTGACTTTC. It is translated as CASSYGAGANVLTF.